These 24 T cell receptor beta chains share one sample of origin, sequenced in a study of OX40 agonist ivuxolimab in advanced cancers. Some clones are missing from TCRdb's copy, which holds only in-frame ones; the method was immunoSEQ multiplex PCR. The sample includes approximately 62,000 clones, approximately 86% of them seen just once. Specimen: CD4+ or CD8+ T cells sorted from blood, collected in a trial of the OX40 agonist ivuxolimab. The receptors here all came from an adult with an advanced solid tumor such as melanoma, head and neck, liver or kidney cancer.

This chain connects TRBV19 to TRBJ2-2; D may be TRBD2 (5 bases). Trimming removed 3 bases at V and 5 bases at J, with 19 bases between. This CDR3 region has 17 residues. Germline V lookup: CDR1 LNHDA, CDR2 SQIVND (reference sequence). CDR3: CASSIDGMGRRTGELFF. The CDR3 DNA reads TGTGCCAGTAGTATTGACGGGATGGGCAGGAGGACCGGGGAGCTGTTTTTT. Full variable domain (remainder filled in from reference TRBV19 and TRBJ2-2): DGGITQSPKYLFRKEGQNVTLSCEQNLNHDAMYWYRQDPGQGLRLIYYSQIVNDFQKGDIAEGYSVSREKKESFPLTVTSAQKNPTAFYLCASSIDGMGRRTGELFFGEGSRLTVL.

V is TRBV7-2 and J is TRBJ2-7; maybe TRBD1 (6 bases). V was cut by 5 bases and J by 0 bases, with 14 bases left in between. The germline gives CDR1 SGHTA, CDR2 FQGNSA. This CDR3 spans 15 amino acids. The CDR3 nucleotides are TGTGCCAGCAGCCCGACAGGAAAACTCTCCTACGAGCAGTACTTC. Amino acid sequence: CASSPTGKLSYEQYF. The whole variable domain, filled in from reference TRBV7-2 and TRBJ2-7, reads GAGVSQSPSNKVTEKGKDVELRCDPISGHTALYWYRQSLGQGLEFLIYFQGNSAPDKSGLPSDRFSAERTGGSVSTLTIQRTQQEDSAVYLCASSPTGKLSYEQYFGPGTRLTVT.

The chain couples TRBV5-1 to TRBJ2-7; D uncertain. V was cut by 4 bases and J by 1 base, with 3 bases left in between. The CDR3 has 11 amino acids. CDR1 is SGHRS and CDR2 is YFSETQ in the germline V gene. The CDR3 DNA reads as TGCGCCAGCAGCCCTTCCTACGAGCAGTACTTC. Its translation: CASSPSYEQYF.

The V and J genes are TRBV15 and TRBJ1-2; D ambiguous. CDR3 length equals 15 residues. The germline CDR1 and CDR2 sequences are LNHNV and YYDKDF (reference sequence). Trimming took 5 bases from V and 4 from J, leaving 17 bases between them. This CDR3 reads CATSDALRASYGYTF. For the CDR3, the DNA is TGTGCCACCAGCGATGCACTCAGAGCTTCCTATGGCTACACCTTC.

V usage is TRBV5-1 and J usage is TRBJ2-5, with D unclear. The germline gives CDR1 SGHRS, CDR2 YFSETQ. CDR3 length equals 11 residues. V dropped 2 bases and J dropped 3 bases, with 2 bases sitting between them. Here the CDR3 DNA reads TGCGCCAGCAGCTTCAAAGAGACCCAGTACTTC. It translates to CASSFKETQYF.

The gene calls are TRBV25-1 and TRBJ2-1; 12 bases align to TRBD1. J was trimmed by 0 bases and V by 6 bases; bases with no gene match: 9. CDR1 and CDR2 from the germline V gene are MGHDK and SYGVNS. This CDR3 is built from 18 residues. The CDR3 region has the DNA TGTGCCAGCAGGCCGGGACAGGGGGCGCGGGGCTCCTACAATGAGCAGTTCTTC. Translated, it gives CASRPGQGARGSYNEQFF.

The count of this clone is one. The chain carries TRBV6-5 and TRBJ1-1; D perhaps matches TRBD1 (5 bases). V lost 0 bases to trimming and J lost 0 bases, with 5 bases between them. Germline assignment: CDR1 MNHEY and CDR2 SVGAGI. CDR3 length: 14 residues. DNA for the CDR3: TGTGCCAGCAGTTACTCGGGGGTGAACACTGAAGCTTTCTTT. It yields the protein CASSYSGVNTEAFF.

This chain joins TRBV19 and TRBJ1-5; the D gene is possibly TRBD1 (5 bases). Between the trimmed V and J ends, which lost 7 bases and 0 bases, there was a span of 10 bases. CDR3 size: 14 residues. Germline V gives CDR1 LNHDA, CDR2 SQIVND (reference sequence). CDR3 amino acids: CASMGGYSNQPQHF. The CDR3 DNA reads as TGTGCCAGTATGGGGGGATATAGCAATCAGCCCCAGCATTTT.

The chain has TRBV7-9 and TRBJ1-6; D not certain. Germline CDR1 is SEHNR and CDR2 is FQNEAQ (reference sequence). V was clipped by 3 bases and J by 11 bases, with 11 bases between them. The CDR3 contains 13 residues. In DNA form, the CDR3 reads TGTGCCAGCAGCTTTAAGGGCCAGACACCCCTCCACTTT. Its protein product is CASSFKGQTPLHF.

The CDR3 bases are TGCGCCAGCAGCCTCCCGGGGCCCTACGAGCAGTACTTC. This gives the protein CASSLPGPYEQYF. The rearrangement links TRBV4-1 to TRBJ2-7, with D possibly called TRBD1 or TRBD2 (5 bases each). The germline gives CDR1 MGHRA, CDR2 YSYEKL. The V gene lost 4 bases and the J gene lost 2 bases, with 9 bases spanning the gap. The CDR3 contains 13 residues.

The chain couples TRBV11-3 to TRBJ2-3; D possibly uses TRBD1 or TRBD2 (6 bases each). Germline V lookup: CDR1 SGHNT, CDR2 YENEEA. This CDR3 has 14 amino acids. V gave up 2 bases and J gave up 5 bases, with 11 bases separating them. The CDR3 spells CASSLRRGKDTQYF. The CDR3 DNA reads TGTGCCAGCAGCTTACGGAGGGGGAAAGATACGCAGTATTTT.

The CDR3 coding sequence is TGTGCCAGCAGCTTGGAGGGAGGCAATCAGCCCCAGCATTTT. It encodes CASSLEGGNQPQHF. The rearrangement uses TRBV5-5 and TRBJ1-5; D is ambiguous. This CDR3 comprises 14 residues. CDR1 is SGHKS and CDR2 is YYEKEE in the germline V gene (reference sequence). The V gene lost 0 bases and the J gene lost 2 bases, with 6 bases spanning the gap.

The chain carries TRBV6-5 and TRBJ1-5; weak D call: TRBD1 (5 bases). The germline V gene has CDR1 MNHEY and CDR2 SVGAGI. V shed 10 bases and J shed 4 bases, with 17 bases lying between them. The CDR3 length is 14 residues. This CDR3 is CAIKPEAGNQPQHF. CDR3 DNA sequence: TGTGCCATTAAACCCGAGGCAGGGAATCAGCCCCAGCATTTT.

The V call is TRBV19, the J call TRBJ2-2; 10 bases are a match to TRBD2. Germline CDR1 is LNHDA and CDR2 is SQIVND (reference sequence). The trim removed 7 bases at V and 1 base at J, leaving 6 bases unmatched. The CDR3 runs 16 residues. The CDR3 sequence is CASMRGLAENTGELFF. CDR3 bases: TGTGCCAGTATGCGTGGACTAGCGGAGAACACCGGGGAGCTGTTTTTT.

The V gene is TRBV6-4, the J gene TRBJ1-1, with D hard to call. The V end lost 2 bases, the J end lost 8 bases, and 12 bases lay between the germline ends. Germline CDR1 reads MRHNA; CDR2 reads SNTAGT. CDR3 size: 13 residues. The CDR3 DNA reads as TGTGCCAGCAGTGACCAGGAGACCACCGAAGCTTTCTTT. Protein product: CASSDQETTEAFF.

The rearrangement joins TRBV11-2 to TRBJ1-4; TRBD1 matches at 9 bases. The V and J ends lost 2 bases and 4 bases, in that order; junction bases with no gene match: 5. Germline lookup yields CDR1 SGHAT and CDR2 FQNNGV. The CDR3 extends over 16 amino acids. The DNA for the CDR3 is TGTGCCAGCAGCTTACTGGGACAGGGCTTTAATGAAAAACTGTTTTTT. It specifies CASSLLGQGFNEKLFF.

The chain employs TRBV7-9 and TRBJ2-3; TRBD2 matches at 9 bases. CDR3 size: 13 residues. V lost 5 bases and J lost 10; bases outside the gene matches: 7. CDR1 is SEHNR, CDR2 FQNEAQ, per germline (reference sequence). CDR3 coding DNA: TGTGCCAGCAGCCTACCGACTAGCGGATCGCAGTATTTT. As protein: CASSLPTSGSQYF.

This clone was observed a handful of times. The J gene is TRBJ1-2, the V gene TRBV19; D unclear. The CDR3 loop spans 12 amino acids. The V gene lost 7 bases and the J gene lost 8 bases, with 14 bases spanning the gap. Germline V CDR1 and CDR2: LNHDA, SQIVND (reference sequence). Written as DNA, the CDR3 is TGTGCCAGTATCTCAAATGCTGAGGGCTACACCTTC. Encoded protein: CASISNAEGYTF.

The chain links TRBV27 to TRBJ1-1, with 8 bases lining up with TRBD1. The CDR3 extends over 13 amino acids. V lost 3 bases to trimming and J lost 5 bases; unmatched junction nucleotides: 2. Germline V CDR1 and CDR2: MNHEY, SMNVEV (reference sequence). The CDR3 region is CASSFRQGTEAFF. The CDR3 DNA is TGTGCCAGCAGTTTTCGACAGGGGACTGAAGCTTTCTTT.

This rearrangement joins TRBV18 to TRBJ2-5; 7 nucleotides match TRBD2. With V trimmed by 3 bases and J by 2 bases, 3 bases remained unmatched. Germline values: CDR1 KGHSH, CDR2 LQKENI. The CDR3 contains 14 residues. CDR3 region: CASSPPSGQETQYF. The CDR3 nucleotides read TGTGCCAGCTCACCGCCTAGCGGTCAAGAGACCCAGTACTTC. The variable domain in full, completed from reference TRBV18 and TRBJ2-5, reads NAGVMQNPRHLVRRRGQEARLRCSPMKGHSHVYWYRQLPEEGLKFMVYLQKENIIDESGMPKERFSAEFPKEGPSILRIQQVVRGDSAAYFCASSPPSGQETQYFGPGTRLLVL.

The gene calls are TRBV6-6 and TRBJ2-3; D is ambiguous. Germline V CDR1 and CDR2: MNHNY, SVGAGI (reference sequence). This CDR3 spans 12 amino acids. The ends were cut back, 6 bases at V and 3 bases at J, with 7 bases in the middle. The CDR3 nucleotides are TGTGCCAGCAGCCCTTCTACAGATACGCAGTATTTT. It encodes CASSPSTDTQYF.

The J gene is TRBJ1-1, the V gene TRBV10-3; tentative D call: TRBD1 (5 bases). This CDR3 is built from 13 residues. Germline CDR1 reads ENHRY; CDR2 reads SYGVKD. Trimming took off 2 bases at V and 8 bases at J, with 12 bases between the two ends. CDR3 nucleotides: TGTGCCATCAGTGAGAGGAGAGGGGCGGAAGCTTTCTTT. Its translation is CAISERRGAEAFF.

The chain joins TRBV28 to TRBJ1-5; D is unclear. The CDR3 spans 16 residues. Per germline, CDR1 MDHEN and CDR2 SYDVKM. V gave up 6 bases and J gave up 0 bases, with 15 bases separating them. CDR3 in DNA: TGTGCCAGCAGCCCCCTGTCGTTGTATAGCAATCAGCCCCAGCATTTT. This codes for CASSPLSLYSNQPQHF.

The chain combines TRBV28 with TRBJ1-2; 9 bases are a match to TRBD1. CDR3 length: 14 residues. V dropped 2 bases and J dropped 6; count of bases not matched to a gene: 4. Looked up from germline, CDR1 is MDHEN and CDR2 is SYDVKM. The CDR3 sequence: CASSLGTGWDGYTF. The CDR3 DNA is TGTGCCAGCAGTTTAGGGACAGGGTGGGATGGCTACACCTTC.